Given below is one T cell receptor (beta chain) in context. A much bigger clone sits one base away, suggesting this may be a read error. Four PCR rounds used nested alpha and beta constant region primers plus the SP2 primer. A single record per CDR3 protein comes from TCRdb applying MiXCR to the 5' RACE reads. The table includes around 56,000 distinct CDR3 sequences, 7.6% detected once. This record belongs to a study of naive and memory T cell subsets. The germline V gene has CDR1 SNHLY and CDR2 FYNNEI. This CDR3 contains 15 residues. V was cut by 8 bases and J by 0 bases, with 16 bases left in between. TCR cDNA received a 3' ligated oligonucleotide that carried a UMI.

The sequence came from a female donor in good health. The chain combines TRBV2 with TRBJ1-1, with D hard to call. The CDR3 sequence is CASGGRYRVNTEAFF. The CDR3 DNA is TGTGCCAGCGGCGGGCGCTATCGAGTGAACACTGAAGCTTTCTTT.